These T cell receptor beta chains were read from a single sample in a study of blood T cell repertoires in COVID-19. The method was immunoSEQ multiplex PCR; TCRdb's version includes in-frame clones alone and lacks a portion of them. The sample holds hundreds of thousands of clones, 75% to 90% seen once. Sequenced input: peripheral blood. All receptors come from a woman in her 30s with active or convalescent COVID-19. Each CDR3 is given with its conserved first and last residue. D genes are given only for firm matches. Part of the rows lack a size; the others show once, few, many or a class for expanded clones.

V: TRBV19
J: TRBJ1-2
size: .
D: TRBD1
CDR3: CASSPGGSPGSYGYTF
DNA: TGTGCCAGTAGCCCAGGGGGATCCCCCGGATCGTATGGCTACACCTTC

V: TRBV5-4
J: TRBJ1-1
size: few
D: .
CDR3: CASSLLEAGNTEAFF
DNA: TGTGCCAGCAGCTTGTTGGAGGCAGGTAACACTGAAGCTTTCTTT

V: TRBV5-1
J: TRBJ2-2
size: .
D: .
CDR3: CASSLSPSTGEPFF
DNA: TGCGCCAGCAGCTTGAGCCCGAGCACCGGGGAGCCCTTTTTT

V: TRBV4-1
J: TRBJ2-1
size: .
D: TRBD2
CDR3: CASSQDGGGHYNEQFF
DNA: TGCGCCAGCAGCCAAGATGGCGGGGGGCACTACAATGAGCAGTTCTTC

V: TRBV25-1
J: TRBJ2-1
size: .
D: .
CDR3: CASSASSGVHNEQFF
DNA: TGTGCCAGCAGTGCCAGTTCAGGGGTCCACAATGAGCAGTTCTTC

V: TRBV5-4
J: TRBJ2-3
size: once
D: TRBD2
CDR3: CASSLAASGRVSTDTQYF
DNA: TGTGCCAGCAGCTTGGCGGCTAGCGGGAGAGTGAGCACAGATACGCAGTATTTT

V: TRBV2
J: TRBJ2-7
size: few
D: TRBD2
CDR3: CASSEPSGLTYEQYF
DNA: TGTGCCAGCAGTGAACCATCGGGACTAACGTACGAGCAGTACTTC

V: TRBV15
J: TRBJ2-3
size: .
D: TRBD2
CDR3: CATRLGLETDTQYF
DNA: TGTGCCACCAGACTCGGACTAGAAACGGATACGCAGTATTTT

V: TRBV7-2
J: TRBJ1-3
size: .
D: .
CDR3: CASSPRAFSGNTIYF
DNA: TGTGCCAGCAGCCCGCGGGCCTTCTCTGGAAACACCATATATTTT

V: TRBV4-2
J: TRBJ1-4
size: .
D: .
CDR3: CASRIEGRATNEKLFF
DNA: TGTGCCAGCAGAATAGAGGGGAGGGCAACTAATGAAAAACTGTTTTTT

V: TRBV18
J: TRBJ1-2
size: .
D: .
CDR3: CASSPDRDPTGGTF
DNA: TGTGCCAGCTCACCCGACCGGGACCCGACGGGAGGTACCTTC

V: TRBV6-5
J: TRBJ1-6
size: .
D: TRBD1
CDR3: CASSYSRTGMNSPLHF
DNA: TGTGCCAGCAGTTACTCAAGGACAGGGATGAATTCACCCCTCCACTTT

V: TRBV19
J: TRBJ1-4
size: once
D: .
CDR3: CASSPIPGELFF
DNA: TGTGCCAGTAGTCCAATCCCCGGAGAACTGTTTTTT

V: TRBV5-1
J: TRBJ2-7
size: .
D: .
CDR3: CASSLNSAYEQYF
DNA: TGCGCCAGCAGCTTGAACAGTGCCTACGAGCAGTACTTC

V: TRBV10-3
J: TRBJ2-1
size: .
D: .
CDR3: CAISPGFPSAYNEQFF
DNA: TGTGCCATCAGCCCCGGTTTTCCTAGCGCCTACAATGAGCAGTTCTTC

V: TRBV15
J: TRBJ2-7
size: .
D: .
CDR3: CATSRQVLSYEQYF
DNA: TGTGCCACCAGCAGACAGGTGCTCTCCTACGAGCAGTACTTC

V: TRBV4-2
J: TRBJ1-2
size: few
D: .
CDR3: CASSQEALQANYGYTF
DNA: TGTGCCAGCAGCCAAGAGGCCCTCCAAGCTAACTATGGCTACACCTTC

V: TRBV6-5
J: TRBJ1-1
size: .
D: TRBD1
CDR3: CASWGKDRAAEAFF
DNA: TGTGCCAGCTGGGGCAAGGACAGGGCCGCCGAAGCTTTCTTT

V: TRBV5-4
J: TRBJ1-2
size: .
D: TRBD1
CDR3: CASSMGQDYGYTF
DNA: TGTGCCAGCAGCATGGGACAGGACTATGGCTACACCTTC

V: TRBV27
J: TRBJ2-5
size: .
D: TRBD2
CDR3: CASSLSGRAMSQYF
DNA: TGTGCCAGCAGTTTATCGGGGAGGGCCATGTCCCAGTACTTC

V: TRBV20-1
J: TRBJ1-3
size: .
D: .
CDR3: CSAQGNTIYF
DNA: TGCAGTGCTCAGGGAAACACCATATATTTT

V: TRBV18
J: TRBJ2-1
size: .
D: TRBD2
CDR3: CASSPLPARLAGDNEQFF
DNA: TGTGCCAGCTCACCACTACCCGCCAGGCTAGCGGGAGACAATGAGCAGTTCTTC

V: TRBV18
J: TRBJ1-4
size: .
D: TRBD1
CDR3: CASSPFGTGGAETEKLFF
DNA: TGTGCCAGCTCACCATTCGGGACAGGGGGCGCAGAGACTGAAAAACTGTTTTTT

V: TRBV18
J: TRBJ1-6
size: .
D: .
CDR3: CASSPTVGFGGYNSPLHF
DNA: TGTGCCAGCTCACCAACGGTGGGGTTTGGGGGGTATAATTCACCCCTCCACTTT

V: TRBV19
J: TRBJ2-2
size: .
D: TRBD1
CDR3: CASSPPDREWELFF
DNA: TGTGCCAGTAGTCCTCCGGACAGGGAGTGGGAGCTGTTTTTT

V: TRBV2
J: TRBJ2-2
size: .
D: .
CDR3: CAGRVAGELFF
DNA: TGTGCAGGCAGGGTTGCCGGGGAGCTGTTTTTT

V: TRBV13
J: TRBJ1-1
size: .
D: TRBD1
CDR3: CASSYHRGRDLNTEAFF
DNA: TGTGCCAGCAGCTACCACAGGGGCCGAGATCTTAACACTGAAGCTTTCTTT

V: TRBV11-1
J: TRBJ2-5
size: .
D: .
CDR3: CASSLGRSEYQETQYF
DNA: TGTGCCAGCAGCTTAGGACGTAGCGAGTACCAAGAGACCCAGTACTTC

V: TRBV27
J: TRBJ1-1
size: .
D: TRBD1
CDR3: CASSGTGGFTEAFF
DNA: TGTGCCAGCAGTGGGACAGGGGGCTTCACTGAAGCTTTCTTT

V: TRBV30
J: TRBJ1-2
size: .
D: TRBD1
CDR3: CAWRTGVQNYGYTF
DNA: TGTGCCTGGAGGACAGGGGTACAAAACTATGGCTACACCTTC

V: TRBV7-2
J: TRBJ1-1
size: .
D: TRBD1
CDR3: CASTPGGRNGLWEAFF
DNA: TGTGCCAGCACCCCAGGGGGGCGGAATGGACTTTGGGAAGCTTTCTTT

V: TRBV4-1
J: TRBJ1-2
size: .
D: .
CDR3: CASSQENTGANYGYTF
DNA: TGCGCCAGCAGCCAAGAAAATACAGGAGCTAACTATGGCTACACCTTC

V: TRBV27
J: TRBJ1-2
size: .
D: TRBD1
CDR3: CASRTSASTQGREGYTF
DNA: TGTGCCAGCAGGACATCGGCCTCTACACAGGGGAGAGAAGGCTACACCTTC

V: TRBV19
J: TRBJ2-2
size: few
D: .
CDR3: CASSPKHGLFGELFF
DNA: TGTGCCAGTAGTCCAAAACATGGACTATTCGGGGAGCTGTTTTTT

V: TRBV6-1
J: TRBJ2-3
size: .
D: .
CDR3: CASSEAGGLRETDTQYF
DNA: TGTGCCAGCAGTGAAGCGGGGGGTTTGAGAGAAACAGATACGCAGTATTTT

V: TRBV10-2
J: TRBJ2-7
size: .
D: TRBD1
CDR3: CASSGTGSYEQYF
DNA: TGCGCCAGCAGCGGGACAGGGTCCTACGAGCAGTACTTC

V: TRBV5-5
J: TRBJ1-3
size: .
D: .
CDR3: CASSLQFSGNTIYF
DNA: TGTGCCAGCAGCTTACAGTTCTCTGGAAACACCATATATTTT

V: TRBV24-1
J: TRBJ2-3
size: .
D: TRBD2
CDR3: CATSDSGLAGSTDTQYF
DNA: TGTGCCACCAGTGATTCCGGACTAGCGGGGAGCACAGATACGCAGTATTTT

V: TRBV4-1
J: TRBJ2-7
size: .
D: TRBD2
CDR3: CASRQERGEGGDEQYF
DNA: TGCGCCAGCAGGCAAGAGCGGGGGGAGGGGGGAGACGAGCAGTACTTC

V: TRBV11-2
J: TRBJ2-3
size: .
D: TRBD1
CDR3: CATAGQAGDTQYF
DNA: TGTGCCACAGCAGGACAGGCCGGGGATACGCAGTATTTT

V: TRBV24-1
J: TRBJ1-2
size: once
D: TRBD1
CDR3: CATPDFDRGPGYTF
DNA: TGTGCCACCCCAGACTTCGACAGGGGGCCTGGCTACACCTTC

V: TRBV28
J: TRBJ1-1
size: once
D: .
CDR3: CASRSGGLEAFF
DNA: TGTGCCAGCCGATCTGGGGGGTTAGAAGCTTTCTTT

V: TRBV10-3
J: TRBJ1-4
size: .
D: TRBD1
CDR3: CAISGTANEKLFF
DNA: TGTGCCATATCCGGGACAGCCAATGAAAAACTGTTTTTT

V: TRBV3-1/TRBV3-2
J: TRBJ1-5
size: .
D: TRBD1
CDR3: CASSLGTGNQPQHF
DNA: TGTGCCAGCAGCCTCGGGACAGGGAATCAGCCCCAGCATTTT

V: TRBV4-1
J: TRBJ2-5
size: .
D: TRBD1
CDR3: CASSGTGQYSQETQYF
DNA: TGCGCCAGCAGCGGGACGGGACAGTACAGCCAAGAGACCCAGTACTTC

V: TRBV7-2
J: TRBJ2-1
size: .
D: .
CDR3: CASSLMGGTYNEQFF
DNA: TGTGCCAGCAGTTTAATGGGCGGGACCTACAATGAGCAGTTCTTC

V: TRBV9
J: TRBJ1-2
size: once
D: .
CDR3: CASSVAPANYGYTF
DNA: TGTGCCAGCAGCGTAGCACCAGCTAACTATGGCTACACCTTC

V: TRBV7-2
J: TRBJ1-2
size: .
D: TRBD1
CDR3: CASSQQGGTGGYTF
DNA: TGTGCCAGCAGCCAACAGGGGGGTACGGGTGGCTACACCTTC

V: TRBV6-5
J: TRBJ1-2
size: .
D: TRBD1
CDR3: CASRNPGQGYGYTF
DNA: TGTGCCAGCAGAAACCCGGGACAGGGGTATGGCTACACCTTC

V: TRBV3-1/TRBV3-2
J: TRBJ2-5
size: .
D: TRBD2
CDR3: CASSQSHGTSGRAGETQYF
DNA: TGTGCCAGCAGCCAAAGTCATGGGACTAGCGGGAGGGCCGGAGAGACCCAGTACTTC

V: TRBV4-1
J: TRBJ2-3
size: .
D: TRBD2
CDR3: CASSQHGTSGGASTDTQYF
DNA: TGCGCCAGCAGCCAGCACGGGACTAGCGGGGGGGCTAGCACAGATACGCAGTATTTT

V: TRBV13
J: TRBJ1-1
size: .
D: .
CDR3: CASSPPDKNTEAFF
DNA: TGTGCCAGCAGCCCCCCTGACAAGAACACTGAAGCTTTCTTT

V: TRBV30
J: TRBJ1-4
size: .
D: .
CDR3: CAWSAGLLNEKLFF
DNA: TGTGCCTGGAGTGCGGGTCTGCTTAATGAAAAACTGTTTTTT

V: TRBV19
J: TRBJ1-1
size: .
D: TRBD1
CDR3: CASSIKRTGITEAFF
DNA: TGTGCCAGTAGTATAAAGAGGACAGGAATAACTGAAGCTTTCTTT

V: TRBV5-6
J: TRBJ2-3
size: .
D: .
CDR3: CASSLSPSTDTQYF
DNA: TGTGCCAGCAGCTTAAGCCCTAGCACAGATACGCAGTATTTT

V: TRBV7-2
J: TRBJ2-3
size: .
D: TRBD2
CDR3: CASSLEGLAGGTQYF
DNA: TGTGCCAGCAGCTTAGAGGGACTAGCGGGGGGTACGCAGTATTTT

V: TRBV18
J: TRBJ2-7
size: .
D: TRBD1
CDR3: CASSRDGDSYEQYF
DNA: TGTGCCAGCTCAAGGGATGGGGACAGCTACGAGCAGTACTTC

V: TRBV6-6
J: TRBJ1-4
size: .
D: .
CDR3: CASSSQGATNEKLFF
DNA: TGTGCCAGCAGTTCCCAGGGTGCAACTAATGAAAAACTGTTTTTT

V: TRBV11-2
J: TRBJ2-3
size: .
D: TRBD2
CDR3: CASSPPGASGETDTQYF
DNA: TGTGCCAGCAGCCCCCCCGGGGCTAGCGGGGAAACAGATACGCAGTATTTT

V: TRBV6-5
J: TRBJ1-6
size: .
D: .
CDR3: CASTRDSTLRSPLHF
DNA: TGTGCCAGCACCAGGGACTCAACATTGAGATCACCCCTCCACTTT